This T cell receptor beta chain was captured by sequencing in a study of blood T cells in healthy people across ages. Notes on the study in general: The long-lived group displayed more naive CD4+ cells, plus higher diversity, than the aged donors did.

The use of a sample-barcoded 5' primer and a J-beta primer mix characterized a second PCR of roughly 7 to 11 cycles. Every cDNA molecule carried a tag from a template-switch adaptor bearing 12 random nucleotides. Via MiXCR, TCRdb re-called the 5' RACE reads, giving one row per CDR3 protein. The sample contains about 1.4 million distinct CDR3 sequences, almost 60% of which appear only once. As for this clonotype: The antigen is undetermined.

Individuals who donated were healthy Caucasians from Russia aged roughly 6 to 95. The V end lost 3 bases, the J end lost 2 bases, and 17 bases lay between the germline ends. In germline, CDR1 is MDHEN, CDR2 SYDVKM. This CDR3 spans 16 amino acids. The source of this sequence is a man between 18 and 29 years old in good health. Sequenced input: blood. The chain is built from TRBV28 and TRBJ2-7, with D possibly being TRBD1 or TRBD2 (5 bases each). DNA of the CDR3: TGTGCCAGCAGTTTCTTAAGTGGGGGTGATCCCTACGAGCAGTACTTC. Translation gives CASSFLSGGDPYEQYF. Drawing the rest from reference TRBV28 and TRBJ2-7, the complete variable domain is DVKVTQSSRYLVKRTGEKVFLECVQDMDHENMFWYRQDPGLGLRLIYFSYDVKMKEKGDIPEGYSVSREKKERFSLILESASTNQTSMYLCASSFLSGGDPYEQYFGPGTRLTVT.